This TCR beta chain was found in a study of blood T cell repertoires in COVID-19. Study context: T cells, B-cell-depleted T cells, or PBMCs provided the cDNA or gDNA that served as material.

Seattle researchers signed up patients amid active infection and tracked them longitudinally. Original handling: Amplification of reference gene primers provided the estimated nucleated cell counts. The table came from immunoSEQ multiplex PCR; TCRdb's copy has only in-frame clones and leaves some out. V, J and clone size are taken as reported in that table, and D and trimming were inferred from the DNA itself. The sample yields over 200,000 clones, about 90% seen once. CDR1 WNHNN and CDR2 SYGVQD come from the germline V gene (reference sequence). CDR3 size: 18 residues. V trimming: 2 bases; J trimming: 5 bases; junction bases outside the gene matches: 13.

The TCR sequence derives from a man younger than 40 with COVID-19, enrolled during active disease. What was sequenced was peripheral blood. The chain has TRBV10-1 and TRBJ1-1; TRBD1 matches 11 bases. The CDR3 region has the DNA TGCGCCAGCAGTGAGCCACCGAAAGGGACAGGGGGTTGGACTGAAGCTTTCTTT. Translating it yields CASSEPPKGTGGWTEAFF.